This TCR beta chain was sequenced during a study of cytomegalovirus exposure and HLA in healthy donors. Study information: About 85 million unique TCRs from HLA-typed donors were held in an early release of data.

The PCR was carried out with 60 Vbeta primers and 13 Jbeta primers. Here immunoSEQ multiplex PCR was the method, and the copy in TCRdb shows in-frame clones only, minus some. The profile shows about 210,000 clones, about four fifths of them singletons. Study findings and constraints: TCR beta chains numbering roughly 150 were designated cytomegalovirus-associated. The study assumed roughly uniform donor sequencing depth for presence/absence analyses.

Each donor was healthy, and each was a bone marrow donor. On this clone itself: Its antigen remains unidentified.

The sample taken for sequencing was PBMCs. The sequence derives from a woman in her twenties or thirties in good health and CMV-seropositive.

The CDR3 reads CASSVEGQLSSGANVLTF. The CDR3 DNA sequence: TGCGCCAGCAGCGTCGAGGGACAGCTTAGCTCTGGGGCCAACGTCCTGACTTTC. The chain carries TRBV5-1 and TRBJ2-6, with 7 bases lining up with TRBD1. Trimming at V came to 4 bases and at J to 0 bases, leaving 10 bases not matched to a gene. Germline assignment: CDR1 SGHRS and CDR2 YFSETQ. The CDR3 sequence is 18 residues long.